This TCR beta chain was captured by sequencing in a study of human T cells and chemical hapten exposure. Time point indicated: patch test 3, about 24 weeks after DPC sensitization. The treatment is: therapeutic diphenylcyclopropenone sensitization with weekly scalp DPC. This CDR3 is 15 amino acids long. V was pared by 5 bases and J by 6 bases, with 18 bases between. CDR1 and CDR2 from the germline V gene are MRHNA and SNTAGT. TCRdb called the RACE reads again in MiXCR, with one record for every CDR3 protein. This sample has more than 95,000 distinct CDR3 sequences, with about 34% found just once. This sequence joins TRBV6-4 and TRBJ2-3, with D possibly being TRBD2 (6 bases). The sequence derives from a man aged 40-50 years with alopecia areata. Some clones in this sample may be carry-over from other donors' samples. Material: whole blood, obtained in connection with sensitization to the hapten diphenylcyclopropenone (DPC). CDR3 amino acids: CASSPSGAGVDTQYF. The CDR3 bases are TGTGCCAGCAGTCCGTCTGGAGCGGGTGTCGATACGCAGTATTTT.